These 16 T cell receptor beta chains were all obtained from the same sample, sequenced in a study of shared clonotypes between healthy human individuals. Produced via immunoSEQ multiplex PCR; TCRdb's table is partial and in-frame only. The sample has about 2 million clones, roughly 95% seen once. Sequenced: naive CD4+ T cells sorted from blood. Sample subset: CD45RA+ positively selected. The receptors stem from a man aged 18 to 30 in good health.

This chain joins TRBV7-8 and TRBJ2-7, with 10 bases fitting TRBD2. The CDR3 sequence is 17 residues long. V lost 5 bases, J lost 1 base, and 11 bases stayed unmatched. The V gene's germline CDR1 is SGHVS and CDR2 FQNEAQ. The CDR3 coding sequence is TGTGCCAGCAGCCTACGGGGTAGCGGGGGGTTTTCCTACGAGCAGTACTTC. This sequence encodes CASSLRGSGGFSYEQYF. Full variable domain (remainder filled in from reference TRBV7-8 and TRBJ2-7): GAGVSQSPRYKVAKRGQDVALRCDPISGHVSLFWYQQALGQGPEFLTYFQNEAQLDKSGLPSDRFFAERPEGSVSTLKIQRTQQEDSAVYLCASSLRGSGGFSYEQYFGPGTRLTVT.

The chain combines TRBV19 with TRBJ2-7; TRBD2 agrees at 14 bases. Germline assignment: CDR1 LNHDA and CDR2 SQIVND (reference sequence). The V gene end was trimmed by 3 bases and the J gene end by 3 bases; junction bases not matched to a gene: 1. The CDR3 contains 15 residues. In DNA, the CDR3 is TGTGCCAGTAGTATGGGGACTAGCGGGAGCTACGAGCAGTACTTC. Amino acid sequence: CASSMGTSGSYEQYF.

With respect to this clone: This sample also contains other DNA sequences that code for the same CDR3. The chain recombines TRBV28 with TRBJ2-7; D perhaps matches TRBD1 (5 bases). Germline values: CDR1 MDHEN, CDR2 SYDVKM. The CDR3 runs 14 residues. The V gene lost 5 bases and the J gene lost 0 bases, with 11 bases spanning the gap. The CDR3: CASSRTGLSYEQYF. The DNA for the CDR3 is TGTGCCAGCAGTCGTACAGGTCTCTCCTACGAGCAGTACTTC. Based on the CDR3 plus reference TRBV28 and TRBJ2-7, the full variable domain is DVKVTQSSRYLVKRTGEKVFLECVQDMDHENMFWYRQDPGLGLRLIYFSYDVKMKEKGDIPEGYSVSREKKERFSLILESASTNQTSMYLCASSRTGLSYEQYFGPGTRLTVT.

On this clone itself: This could be a read error, since a much larger clone is one nucleotide away. CDR3 nucleotides: TGTGCCTGGAGTGTATATTATACGGGCCACACCTTC. This codes for CAWSVYYTGHTF. V usage is TRBV30 and J usage is TRBJ1-2, with unresolved D. The CDR3 spans 12 residues. Per the germline V gene, CDR1 is GTSNPN and CDR2 is SVGIG (reference sequence). Trimming removed 0 bases from V and 12 bases from J, with 14 bases in between.

The chain combines TRBV27 with TRBJ1-1; tentatively, D is TRBD1 (5 bases). Germline CDR1 MNHEY, CDR2 SMNVEV (reference sequence). The V end was cut by 6 bases, the J end by 2 bases, with 16 bases between. This CDR3 region has 15 residues. DNA of the CDR3: TGTGCCAGCAGATCCGATGGGACGGCTAACACTGAAGCTTTCTTT. The encoded protein is CASRSDGTANTEAFF.

This clone appeared once. V and J are TRBV5-4 and TRBJ2-7; TRBD2 matches 9 bases. The CDR3 sequence is 15 residues long. Losses at the gene ends were 0 bases for V and 3 bases for J; bases not matched to a gene: 4. Germline CDR1 reads SGHNT; CDR2 reads YYREEE (reference sequence). Written as DNA, the CDR3 is TGTGCCAGCAGCTTGGGTAGCGGGGGCCTCTACGAGCAGTACTTC. It encodes CASSLGSGGLYEQYF.

Regarding this clone: Distinct nucleotide sequences in the sample also encode this CDR3. The chain uses TRBV7-2 and TRBJ2-7; 8 bases are shared with TRBD2. There are 14 residues in the CDR3. V shed 5 bases, J shed 4 bases, and the junction held 7 bases outside the gene matches. Germline-derived CDR1 and CDR2 are SGHTA and FQGNSA. The CDR3, as DNA: TGTGCCAGCAGCCCAGGACTAGCCCAATACGAGCAGTACTTC. Amino acid sequence: CASSPGLAQYEQYF. The full variable domain, with the rest looked up from reference TRBV7-2 and TRBJ2-7, is GAGVSQSPSNKVTEKGKDVELRCDPISGHTALYWYRQSLGQGLEFLIYFQGNSAPDKSGLPSDRFSAERTGGSVSTLTIQRTQQEDSAVYLCASSPGLAQYEQYFGPGTRLTVT.

V gene TRBV5-1 combines with J gene TRBJ2-1; 14 nucleotides match TRBD2. The CDR3 is made up of 21 amino acids. The V gene's germline CDR1 is SGHRS and CDR2 YFSETQ. Trimming removed 4 bases from V and 0 bases from J; junction bases left unmatched: 15. The CDR3 loop reads CASSPKPPGLAGAGSYNEQFF. CDR3 in DNA: TGCGCCAGCAGCCCAAAACCTCCGGGACTAGCGGGAGCCGGCTCCTACAATGAGCAGTTCTTC.

Comments on this clone: The same CDR3 also results from other DNA sequences found in this sample. V and J are TRBV5-1 and TRBJ1-1; D gene ambiguous. The germline V gene has CDR1 SGHRS and CDR2 YFSETQ. CDR3 length: 14 residues. Trimming left V 0 bases short and J 1 base short, with 7 bases between. The chain's CDR3 is CASSLGRPNTEAFF. DNA for the CDR3: TGCGCCAGCAGCTTGGGACGCCCGAACACTGAAGCTTTCTTT.

This chain joins TRBV10-3 and TRBJ2-4; D is unresolved. V gave up 0 bases and J gave up 0 bases, with 12 bases separating them. Germline loops: CDR1 ENHRY, CDR2 SYGVKD. The CDR3 sequence is 17 residues long. Written as DNA, the CDR3 is TGTGCCATCAGTGAGTCCGAAGGTCGCCTAGCCAAAAACATTCAGTACTTC. Encoded protein: CAISESEGRLAKNIQYF.

The chain carries TRBV29-1 and TRBJ2-2, with D possibly being TRBD1 or TRBD2 (6 bases each). Germline V gene sequence: CDR1 SQVTM, CDR2 ANQGSEA. Trimming cost V 5 bases and J 6 bases, with 16 bases left between them. This CDR3 spans 14 amino acids. In DNA, the CDR3 is TGCAGCGTTCTCCCACAGGGAGGTCCCGGGGAGCTGTTTTTT. It is translated as CSVLPQGGPGELFF.

On this clone itself: The same CDR3 also results from other DNA sequences found in this sample. The CDR3 nucleotides read TGTGCCAGCAGTGAAGGGGGTCCAGATACGCAGTATTTT. Translating gives CASSEGGPDTQYF. The V and J genes are TRBV6-1 and TRBJ2-3; D gene uncertain. The ends were cut back, 1 base at V and 4 bases at J, with 6 bases in the middle. The CDR3 extends over 13 amino acids. In germline, CDR1 is MNHNS, CDR2 SASEGT.

V is TRBV15 and J is TRBJ2-7; 7 positions agree with TRBD1. V lost 5 bases to trimming and J lost 3 bases; unmatched junction nucleotides: 4. The CDR3 totals 13 residues. The germline CDR1 and CDR2 sequences are LNHNV and YYDKDF (reference sequence). CDR3 bases: TGTGCCACCAGCGAGGGACAGTACTACGAGCAGTACTTC. As protein: CATSEGQYYEQYF.

This chain joins TRBV5-4 and TRBJ2-3; 11 bases are a match to TRBD2. The V and J ends lost 4 bases and 2 bases, in that order; junction bases with no gene match: 6. The CDR3 is made up of 16 amino acids. The germline gives CDR1 SGHNT, CDR2 YYREEE (reference sequence). The DNA of the CDR3 is TGTGCCAGCAGCCTCAAGACTAGCGGGATCACAGATACGCAGTATTTT. Encoded protein: CASSLKTSGITDTQYF.

The chain carries TRBV5-1 and TRBJ2-7; 7 bases fit TRBD1. Germline CDR1 is SGHRS and CDR2 is YFSETQ. After removal of 1 base from V and 6 bases from J, the junction contained 7 bases not matched to a gene. CDR3 length equals 14 residues. The CDR3 protein is CASSLTGVNSEQYF. CDR3 DNA sequence: TGCGCCAGCAGCTTGACAGGGGTCAATTCCGAGCAGTACTTC.

The chain employs TRBV28 and TRBJ1-5, with D possibly being TRBD1 (5 bases). In germline, CDR1 is MDHEN, CDR2 SYDVKM. The CDR3 consists of 17 residues. Trimming pared 3 bases from V and 9 bases from J, leaving 24 bases between. CDR3: CASSLVQGLKQVGPQHF. The CDR3 DNA reads as TGTGCCAGCAGTTTGGTTCAGGGCCTGAAACAGGTGGGGCCCCAGCATTTT.